This T cell receptor beta chain was found in a study of cytomegalovirus exposure and HLA in healthy donors. The CDR3 runs to 13 residues. The germline CDR1 and CDR2 sequences are SGHNT and YYREEE (reference sequence). V shed 10 bases and J shed 2 bases, with 15 bases lying between them. It was the approximately 110-subject validation cohort, separate from the approximately 700-subject first cohort, to which the donors belonged. Sequencing used immunoSEQ multiplex PCR; TCRdb keeps in-frame clones, though not all of them. The sample shows about 49,000 clones, approximately 90% of them seen only once. The source is a man aged 18 to 30 in good health and CMV-seronegative. Specimen: PBMCs. The rearrangement uses TRBV5-4 and TRBJ2-5; D perhaps matches TRBD2 (7 bases). In nucleotides, the CDR3 is TGTGCCCGAACGAAGGGGGGGCAAGAGACCCAGTACTTC. Its translation: CARTKGGQETQYF.